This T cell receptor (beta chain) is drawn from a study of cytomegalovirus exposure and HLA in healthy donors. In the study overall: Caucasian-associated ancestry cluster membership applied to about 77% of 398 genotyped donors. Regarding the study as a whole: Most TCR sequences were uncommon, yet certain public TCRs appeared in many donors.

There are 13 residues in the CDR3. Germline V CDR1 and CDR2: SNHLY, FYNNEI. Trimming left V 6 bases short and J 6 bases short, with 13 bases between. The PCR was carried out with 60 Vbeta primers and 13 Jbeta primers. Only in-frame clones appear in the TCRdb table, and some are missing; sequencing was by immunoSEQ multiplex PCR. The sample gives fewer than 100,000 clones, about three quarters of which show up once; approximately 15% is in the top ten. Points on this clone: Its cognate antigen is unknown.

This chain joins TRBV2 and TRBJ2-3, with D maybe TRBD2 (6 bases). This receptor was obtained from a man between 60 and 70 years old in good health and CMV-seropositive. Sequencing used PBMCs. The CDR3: CASRREGGDTQYF. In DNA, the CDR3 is TGTGCCAGCAGGAGAGAGGGAGGTGATACGCAGTATTTT.